Listed below are T cell receptor beta chains from one sample, sequenced in a study of beta chain features in type 1 diabetes. Data came from immunoSEQ multiplex PCR; TCRdb stores just in-frame clones and leaves some out. This sample has 150,000 to 200,000 clones; 63% occur once, and the top ten carry around 0.08%. The specimen sequenced was naive CD4+ T cells from blood. Receptors originate from a man between 25 and 39 years old with type 1 diabetes. Each CDR3 is given with its conserved first and last residue.

J gene,V gene,CDR3 protein
TRBJ2-1,TRBV11-2,CASSLDLVLSNEQFF
TRBJ1-2,TRBV14,CASSLATDRGYTF
TRBJ2-1,TRBV4-1,CASRVALGQPSSYNEQFF
TRBJ2-7,TRBV9,CASSVANRPSYEQYF
TRBJ1-6,TRBV2,CASTISVPLHF
TRBJ2-3,TRBV11-2,CASSLRDSTDTQYF
TRBJ1-6,TRBV30,CAWSVSALSPLHF
TRBJ2-3,TRBV29-1,CSVDQADTQYF
TRBJ1-1,TRBV4-3,CASSQGLDRGLTEAFF
TRBJ2-2,TRBV29-1,CSVSPSGAYTGELFF
TRBJ2-3,TRBV14,CASSWRGGTDTQYF
TRBJ2-5,TRBV29-1,CSVRGPLKFETQYF
TRBJ2-7,TRBV2,CASRPEYGVSEQYF
TRBJ1-5,TRBV4-3,CASSQDQGQPQHF
TRBJ2-7,TRBV19,CASSKDRNYEQYF
TRBJ1-4,TRBV7-9,CASSATGHNEKLFF
TRBJ2-2,TRBV7-9,CASRHRGQDTGELFF
TRBJ2-3,TRBV29-1,CSVEPPGRSTDTQYF
TRBJ2-7,TRBV7-2,CASSLLNRGQGEQYF
TRBJ2-3,TRBV7-9,CASTSGTGVTDTQYF
TRBJ1-6,TRBV9,CASSVVGGALHF
TRBJ2-3,TRBV20-1,CSAGPGDTQYF
TRBJ1-1,TRBV29-1,CSPSGDALGEAFF
TRBJ2-3,TRBV5-6,CASSPKPFSSTDTQYF
TRBJ2-5,TRBV7-2,CASSLLAGPEETQYF
TRBJ2-5,TRBV7-9,CASRFPNAETQYF
TRBJ2-7,TRBV30,CAWRGLARYEQYF
TRBJ2-7,TRBV7-2,CASSLYYEQYF
TRBJ2-3,TRBV25-1,CASSTTALSTDTQYF
TRBJ1-1,TRBV29-1,CSVRGAGWMNTEAFF
TRBJ2-3,TRBV10-3,CAIRQGAGTDTQYF
TRBJ2-1,TRBV11-2,CASNIRREQFF
TRBJ2-2,TRBV7-7,CASSLGGYTGELFF
TRBJ1-2,TRBV7-2,CASSEIGGLGYGYTF
TRBJ2-5,TRBV10-3,CAISAGEETQYF
TRBJ2-4,TRBV7-9,CASSADRGSKNIQYF
TRBJ1-1,TRBV30,CAWRAGNTEAFF
TRBJ2-4,TRBV27,CASSSEYF
TRBJ1-5,TRBV6-5,CASSYTGIHNQPQHF
TRBJ1-1,TRBV10-3,CAITHERTDMNTEAFF
TRBJ2-3,TRBV6-6,CASSYSISGVADTQYF
TRBJ2-5,TRBV18,CASSPNLNLAHFQETQYF
TRBJ2-7,TRBV28,CASRDGTGIDEQYF
TRBJ2-1,TRBV10-2,CASGRTSMTEQFF
TRBJ1-2,TRBV6-1,CASSEGQNLNYGYTF
TRBJ1-5,TRBV20-1,CSASNQPQHF
TRBJ2-1,TRBV10-1,CASSESTSGAHNEQFF
TRBJ2-3,TRBV7-9,CASSLSSDLADTQYF
TRBJ2-3,TRBV7-2,CASSLWGGQDTQYF
TRBJ1-2,TRBV9,CASSSQGGGYTF
TRBJ2-3,TRBV29-1,CSVDERGKTDTQYF
TRBJ2-3,TRBV2,CAGGATDTQYF
TRBJ1-6,TRBV9,CASSERTGRGNNSPLHF
TRBJ2-1,TRBV14,CASSQVVSRDSHEQFF
TRBJ2-7,TRBV7-7,CASSLILAGSGEQYF
TRBJ1-2,TRBV29-1,CSVAVMTNYGYTF
TRBJ1-3,TRBV30,CAWSVVGNTIYF
TRBJ2-1,TRBV14,CASSQDRQAEQFF